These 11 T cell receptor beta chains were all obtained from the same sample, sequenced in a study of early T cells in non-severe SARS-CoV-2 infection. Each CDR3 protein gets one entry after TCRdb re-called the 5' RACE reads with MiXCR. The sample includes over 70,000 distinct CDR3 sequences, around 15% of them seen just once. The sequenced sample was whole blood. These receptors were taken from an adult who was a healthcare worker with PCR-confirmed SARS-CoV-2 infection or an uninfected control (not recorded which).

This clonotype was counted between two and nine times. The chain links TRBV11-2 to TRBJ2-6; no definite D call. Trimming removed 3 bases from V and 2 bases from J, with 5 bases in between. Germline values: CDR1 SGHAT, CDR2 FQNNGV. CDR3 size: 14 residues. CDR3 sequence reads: CASSFTAGANVLTF. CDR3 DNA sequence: TGTGCCAGCAGCTTCACAGCTGGGGCCAACGTCCTGACTTTC. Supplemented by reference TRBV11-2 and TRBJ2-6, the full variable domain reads EAGVAQSPRYKIIEKRQSVAFWCNPISGHATLYWYQQILGQGPKLLIQFQNNGVVDDSQLPKDRFSAERLKGVDSTLKIQPAKLEDSAVYLCASSFTAGANVLTFGAGSRLTVL.

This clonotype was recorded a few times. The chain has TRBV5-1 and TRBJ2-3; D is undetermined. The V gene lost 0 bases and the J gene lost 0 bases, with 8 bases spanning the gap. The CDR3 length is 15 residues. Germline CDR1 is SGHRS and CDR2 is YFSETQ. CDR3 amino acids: CASSLDPSSTDTQYF. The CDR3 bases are TGCGCCAGCAGCTTGGACCCCTCTAGCACAGATACGCAGTATTTT.

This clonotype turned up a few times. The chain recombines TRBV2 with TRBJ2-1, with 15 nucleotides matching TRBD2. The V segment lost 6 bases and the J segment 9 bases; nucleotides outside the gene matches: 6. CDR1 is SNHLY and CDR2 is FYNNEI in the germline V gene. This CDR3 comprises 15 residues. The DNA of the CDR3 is TGTGCCAGCAGGGGACTAGCGGGAGGTGGTGGTGAGCAGTTCTTC. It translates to CASRGLAGGGGEQFF.

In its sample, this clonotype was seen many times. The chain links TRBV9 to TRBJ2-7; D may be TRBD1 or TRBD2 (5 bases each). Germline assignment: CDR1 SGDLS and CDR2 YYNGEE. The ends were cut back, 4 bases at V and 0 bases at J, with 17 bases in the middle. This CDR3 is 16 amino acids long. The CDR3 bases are TGTGCCAGCAGCCCCTCCGGGACGAAAAGCTCCTACGAGCAGTACTTC. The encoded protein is CASSPSGTKSSYEQYF.

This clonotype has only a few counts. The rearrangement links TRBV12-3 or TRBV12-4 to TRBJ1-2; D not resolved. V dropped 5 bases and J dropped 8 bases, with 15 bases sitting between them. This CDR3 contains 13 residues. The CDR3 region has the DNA TGTGCCAGCAGTCCACCCTCGGCGGGCGGCTACACCTTC. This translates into CASSPPSAGGYTF.

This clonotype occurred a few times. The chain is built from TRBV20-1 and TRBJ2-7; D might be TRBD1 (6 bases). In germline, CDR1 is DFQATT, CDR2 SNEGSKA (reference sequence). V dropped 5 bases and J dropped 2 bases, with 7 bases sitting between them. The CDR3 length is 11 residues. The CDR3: CSAGQPYEQYF. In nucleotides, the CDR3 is TGCAGTGCTGGACAGCCCTACGAGCAGTACTTC.

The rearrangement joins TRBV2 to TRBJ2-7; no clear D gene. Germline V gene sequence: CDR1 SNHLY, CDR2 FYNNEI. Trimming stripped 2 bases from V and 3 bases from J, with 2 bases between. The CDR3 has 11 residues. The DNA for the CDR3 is TGTGCCAGCAGTGAAATCTACGAGCAGTACTTC. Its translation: CASSEIYEQYF. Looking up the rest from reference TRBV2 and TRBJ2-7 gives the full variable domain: EPEVTQTPSHQVTQMGQEVILRCVPISNHLYFYWYRQILGQKVEFLVSFYNNEISEKSEIFDDQFSVERPDGSNFTLKIRSTKLEDSAMYFCASSEIYEQYFGPGTRLTVT.

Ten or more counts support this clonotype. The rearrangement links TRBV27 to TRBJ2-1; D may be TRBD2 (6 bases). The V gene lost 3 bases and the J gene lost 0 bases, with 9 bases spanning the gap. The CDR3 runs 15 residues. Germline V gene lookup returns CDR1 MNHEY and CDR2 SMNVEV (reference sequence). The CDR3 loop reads CASSLRGYSYNEQFF. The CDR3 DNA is TGTGCCAGCAGTTTGCGGGGTTACTCCTACAATGAGCAGTTCTTC.

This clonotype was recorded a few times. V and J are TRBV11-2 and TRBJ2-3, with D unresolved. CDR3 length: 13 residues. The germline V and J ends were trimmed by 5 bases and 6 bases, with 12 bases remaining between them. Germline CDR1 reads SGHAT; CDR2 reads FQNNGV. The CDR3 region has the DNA TGTGCCAGCAGCGACCGAGTACCGGATACGCAGTATTTT. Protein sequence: CASSDRVPDTQYF.

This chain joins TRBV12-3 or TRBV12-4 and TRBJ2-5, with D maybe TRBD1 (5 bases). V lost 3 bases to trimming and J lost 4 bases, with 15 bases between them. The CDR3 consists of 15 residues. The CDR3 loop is CASSLGRVDGETQYF. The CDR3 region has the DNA TGTGCCAGCAGTTTGGGCAGGGTGGACGGAGAGACCCAGTACTTC.

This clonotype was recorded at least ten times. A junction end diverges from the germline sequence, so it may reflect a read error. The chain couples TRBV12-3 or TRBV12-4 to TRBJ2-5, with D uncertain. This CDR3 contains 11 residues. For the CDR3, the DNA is TGTGCCAGCAGCTTAGAAGAGACCCAGTACTTC. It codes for CASSLEETQYF.